A selection of T cell receptor beta chains follows, all from one sample in a study of cytomegalovirus exposure and HLA in healthy donors. Profiled with immunoSEQ multiplex PCR; TCRdb holds only in-frame clones, not every one. This sample has about 180,000 clones, with around three quarters found just once. Sequencing used PBMCs. These receptors came from a woman in her thirties or forties in good health and CMV-seronegative. The conserved cysteine and the conserved F or W are not part of the CDR3 here. Each record gives: CDR3 protein, V gene, J gene.

cdr3_aa: AWTGAGEEKLF; v_call: TRBV30; j_call: TRBJ1-4
cdr3_aa: ASSFRGLQKGYT; v_call: TRBV28; j_call: TRBJ1-2
cdr3_aa: ASSPGGKNIQY; v_call: TRBV4-1; j_call: TRBJ2-4
cdr3_aa: ASSLFLETQY; v_call: TRBV5-6; j_call: TRBJ2-5
cdr3_aa: ASSSRRDPYGYT; v_call: TRBV7-2; j_call: TRBJ1-2
cdr3_aa: ASSQGAGTGDHEQY; v_call: TRBV14; j_call: TRBJ2-7
cdr3_aa: ASSQEGGYEQY; v_call: TRBV4-2; j_call: .
cdr3_aa: ASSPWSRVQDTEAF; v_call: TRBV19; j_call: TRBJ1-1
cdr3_aa: SGGAADYGYT; v_call: TRBV29-1; j_call: TRBJ1-2
cdr3_aa: ASNSRGNGNQPQH; v_call: TRBV28; j_call: TRBJ1-5
cdr3_aa: ASSLGQRNTGELF; v_call: TRBV5-1; j_call: TRBJ2-2
cdr3_aa: ASSLAPSGRFADTQY; v_call: TRBV28; j_call: TRBJ2-3
cdr3_aa: ASSAYSTQETQY; v_call: TRBV5-6; j_call: TRBJ2-5
cdr3_aa: ASSLRTGGTDTQY; v_call: TRBV5-1; j_call: TRBJ2-3
cdr3_aa: ASKYAYEALIGEKLF; v_call: TRBV2; j_call: TRBJ1-4
cdr3_aa: ASRNRRNSNQPQH; v_call: TRBV28; j_call: TRBJ1-5
cdr3_aa: ASSNTIGTETTGELF; v_call: TRBV19; j_call: TRBJ2-2
cdr3_aa: ASSPPTGKNSPLH; v_call: TRBV18; j_call: TRBJ1-6
cdr3_aa: ATLAGGSYEQY; v_call: TRBV28; j_call: TRBJ2-7
cdr3_aa: ASSQEDSSYEQY; v_call: TRBV4-2; j_call: TRBJ2-7
cdr3_aa: ASSLAGVGTEAF; v_call: TRBV5-1; j_call: TRBJ1-1
cdr3_aa: ASSYRDKNQPQH; v_call: TRBV5-8; j_call: TRBJ1-5
cdr3_aa: ASSAQGNGEQY; v_call: TRBV7-7; j_call: TRBJ2-7
cdr3_aa: ASSLGLRDFPDYEQY; v_call: TRBV5-4; j_call: TRBJ2-7
cdr3_aa: ASSLIQGGNQPQH; v_call: TRBV28; j_call: TRBJ1-5
cdr3_aa: ASSQEGQGSNQPQH; v_call: TRBV4-2; j_call: TRBJ1-5
cdr3_aa: ASSQVVRLTGTSKVYEQY; v_call: TRBV4-3; j_call: TRBJ2-7